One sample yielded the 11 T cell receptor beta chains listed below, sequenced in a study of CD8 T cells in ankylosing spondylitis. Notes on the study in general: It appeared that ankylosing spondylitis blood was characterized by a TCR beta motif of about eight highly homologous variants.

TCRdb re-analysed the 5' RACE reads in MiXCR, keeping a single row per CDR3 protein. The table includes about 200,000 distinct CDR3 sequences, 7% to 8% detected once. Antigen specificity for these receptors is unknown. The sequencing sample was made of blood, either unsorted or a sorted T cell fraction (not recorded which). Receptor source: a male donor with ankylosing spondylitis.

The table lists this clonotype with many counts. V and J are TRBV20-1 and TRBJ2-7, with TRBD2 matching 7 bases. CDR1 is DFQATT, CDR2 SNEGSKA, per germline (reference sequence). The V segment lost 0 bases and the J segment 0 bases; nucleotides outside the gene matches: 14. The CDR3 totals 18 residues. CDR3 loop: CSARDLVQAGTNSYEQYF. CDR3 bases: TGCAGTGCTAGAGATCTTGTCCAAGCGGGGACGAACTCCTACGAGCAGTACTTC.

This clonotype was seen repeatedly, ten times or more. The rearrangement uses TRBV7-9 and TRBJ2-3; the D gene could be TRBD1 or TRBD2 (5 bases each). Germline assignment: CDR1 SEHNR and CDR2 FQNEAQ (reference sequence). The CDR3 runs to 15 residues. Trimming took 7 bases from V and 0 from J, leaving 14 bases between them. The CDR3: CASTERGASTDTQYF. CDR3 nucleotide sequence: TGTGCCAGCACCGAAAGAGGGGCCAGCACAGATACGCAGTATTTT.

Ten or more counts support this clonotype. CDR3 region: CASRDLAGPYNEQFF. As DNA, the CDR3 is TGTGCCAGCAGGGATCTAGCGGGACCCTACAATGAGCAGTTCTTC. V and J are TRBV28 and TRBJ2-1; TRBD2 matches at 9 bases. V lost 6 bases and J lost 2; bases outside the gene matches: 5. Germline CDR1 and CDR2: MDHEN and SYDVKM. The CDR3 runs 15 residues. The whole variable domain, remainder taken from reference TRBV28 and TRBJ2-1, is DVKVTQSSRYLVKRTGEKVFLECVQDMDHENMFWYRQDPGLGLRLIYFSYDVKMKEKGDIPEGYSVSREKKERFSLILESASTNQTSMYLCASRDLAGPYNEQFFGPGTRLTVL.

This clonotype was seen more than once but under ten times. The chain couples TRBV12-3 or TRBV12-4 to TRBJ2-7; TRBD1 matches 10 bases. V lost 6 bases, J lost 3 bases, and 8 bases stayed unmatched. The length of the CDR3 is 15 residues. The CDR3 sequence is CASSFGQGVFYEQYF. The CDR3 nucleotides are TGTGCCAGCAGCTTCGGACAGGGGGTTTTCTACGAGCAGTACTTC.

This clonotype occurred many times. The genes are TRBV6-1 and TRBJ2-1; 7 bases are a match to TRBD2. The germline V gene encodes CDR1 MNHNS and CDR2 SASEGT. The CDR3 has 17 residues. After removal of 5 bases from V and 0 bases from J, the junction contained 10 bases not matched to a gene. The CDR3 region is CASSPSSGFSSYNEQFF. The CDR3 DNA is TGTGCCAGCAGTCCGTCTAGCGGATTCAGCTCCTACAATGAGCAGTTCTTC.

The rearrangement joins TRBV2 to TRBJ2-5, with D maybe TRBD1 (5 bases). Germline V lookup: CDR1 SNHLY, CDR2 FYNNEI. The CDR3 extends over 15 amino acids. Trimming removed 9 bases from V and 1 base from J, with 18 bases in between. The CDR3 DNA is TGTGCCAGTCCCGACAGATCCACAGCCCAAGAGACCCAGTACTTC. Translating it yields CASPDRSTAQETQYF.

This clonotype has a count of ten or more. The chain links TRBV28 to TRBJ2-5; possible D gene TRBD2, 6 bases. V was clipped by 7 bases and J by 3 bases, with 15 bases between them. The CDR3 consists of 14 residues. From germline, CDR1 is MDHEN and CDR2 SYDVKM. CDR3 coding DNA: TGTGCCAGCAATCGTCCGGGAGACGAAGAGACCCAGTACTTC. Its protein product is CASNRPGDEETQYF.

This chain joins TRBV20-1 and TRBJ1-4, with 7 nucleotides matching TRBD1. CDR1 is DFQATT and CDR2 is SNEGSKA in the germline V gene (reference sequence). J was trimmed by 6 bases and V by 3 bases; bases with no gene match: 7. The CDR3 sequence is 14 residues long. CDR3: CSARGQGGDEKLFF. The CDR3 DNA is TGCAGTGCTAGGGGCCAGGGGGGGGATGAAAAACTGTTTTTT.

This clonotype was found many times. This CDR3 reads CSVVGRQGADEQFF. In DNA form, the CDR3 reads TGCAGCGTTGTAGGACGGCAGGGGGCGGATGAGCAGTTCTTC. V gene TRBV29-1 combines with J gene TRBJ2-1, with 8 nucleotides matching TRBD1. Losses at the gene ends were 4 bases for V and 8 bases for J; bases not matched to a gene: 10. CDR1 SQVTM and CDR2 ANQGSEA come from the germline V gene. This CDR3 spans 14 amino acids.

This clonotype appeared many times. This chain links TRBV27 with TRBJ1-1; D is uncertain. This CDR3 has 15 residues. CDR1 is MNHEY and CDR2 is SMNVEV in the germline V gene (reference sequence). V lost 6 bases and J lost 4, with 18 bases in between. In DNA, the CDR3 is TGTGCCAGCAGCCTCCTCCCCGGGGTCGGCACTGAAGCTTTCTTT. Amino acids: CASSLLPGVGTEAFF.

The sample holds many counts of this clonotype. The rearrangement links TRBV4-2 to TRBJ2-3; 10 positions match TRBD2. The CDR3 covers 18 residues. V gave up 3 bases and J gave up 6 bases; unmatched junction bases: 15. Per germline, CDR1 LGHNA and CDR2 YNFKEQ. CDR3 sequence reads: CASSQRLAGWAPGDTQYF. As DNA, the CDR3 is TGTGCCAGCAGCCAGCGACTAGCGGGTTGGGCCCCTGGGGATACGCAGTATTTT.